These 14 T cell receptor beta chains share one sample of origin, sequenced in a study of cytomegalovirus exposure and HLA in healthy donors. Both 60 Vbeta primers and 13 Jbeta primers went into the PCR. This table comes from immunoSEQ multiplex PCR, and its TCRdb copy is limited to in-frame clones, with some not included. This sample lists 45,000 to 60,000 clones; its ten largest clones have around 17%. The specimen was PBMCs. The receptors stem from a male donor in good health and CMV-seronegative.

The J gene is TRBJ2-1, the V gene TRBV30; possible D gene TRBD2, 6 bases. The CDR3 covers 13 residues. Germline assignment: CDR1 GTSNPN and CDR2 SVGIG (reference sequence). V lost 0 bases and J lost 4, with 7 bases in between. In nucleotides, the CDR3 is TGTGCCTGGAGTGTACTAGCTTACAATGAGCAGTTCTTC. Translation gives CAWSVLAYNEQFF.

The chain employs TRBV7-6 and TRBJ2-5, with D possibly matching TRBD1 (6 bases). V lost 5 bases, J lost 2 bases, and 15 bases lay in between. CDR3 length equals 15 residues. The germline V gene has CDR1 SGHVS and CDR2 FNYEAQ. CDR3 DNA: TGTGCCAGCAGCATTGAAGGGGGTCGGCAAGAGACCCAGTACTTC. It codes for CASSIEGGRQETQYF.

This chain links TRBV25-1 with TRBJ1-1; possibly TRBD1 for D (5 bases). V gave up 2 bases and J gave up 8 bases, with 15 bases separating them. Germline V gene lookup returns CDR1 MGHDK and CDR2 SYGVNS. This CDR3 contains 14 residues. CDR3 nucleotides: TGTGCCAGCAGTGAAGAGGGGAGGATTATGGAAGCTTTCTTT. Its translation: CASSEEGRIMEAFF.

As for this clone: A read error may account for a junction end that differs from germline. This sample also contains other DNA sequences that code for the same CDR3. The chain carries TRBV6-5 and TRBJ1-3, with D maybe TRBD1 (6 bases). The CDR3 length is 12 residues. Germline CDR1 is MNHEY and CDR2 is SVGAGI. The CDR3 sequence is CAAGTPGNTIYF. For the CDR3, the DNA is TGCGCCGCCGGGACACCCGGAAACACCATATATTTT.

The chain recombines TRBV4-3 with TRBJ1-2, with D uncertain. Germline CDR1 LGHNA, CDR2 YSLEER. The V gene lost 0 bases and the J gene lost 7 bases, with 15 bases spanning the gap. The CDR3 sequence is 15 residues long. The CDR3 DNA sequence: TGCGCCAGCAGCCAAGATCTGGGGAGTCACAGTGGCTACACCTTC. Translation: CASSQDLGSHSGYTF.

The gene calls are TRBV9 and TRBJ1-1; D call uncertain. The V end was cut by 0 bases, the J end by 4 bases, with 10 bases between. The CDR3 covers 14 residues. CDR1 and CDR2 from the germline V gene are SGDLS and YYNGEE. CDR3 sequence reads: CASSVGLERTEAFF. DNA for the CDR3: TGTGCCAGCAGCGTAGGCCTAGAACGCACTGAAGCTTTCTTT.

CDR3 amino acids: CAWSVRGGDGIRWRGTEAFF. The CDR3 bases are TGTGCCTGGAGTGTACGGGGGGGGGACGGAATACGGTGGAGGGGCACTGAAGCTTTCTTT. The chain recombines TRBV30 with TRBJ1-1, with TRBD1 as a possible D gene (5 bases). In germline, CDR1 is GTSNPN, CDR2 SVGIG (reference sequence). The length of the CDR3 is 20 residues. Trimming took 0 bases from V and 4 from J, leaving 30 bases between them.

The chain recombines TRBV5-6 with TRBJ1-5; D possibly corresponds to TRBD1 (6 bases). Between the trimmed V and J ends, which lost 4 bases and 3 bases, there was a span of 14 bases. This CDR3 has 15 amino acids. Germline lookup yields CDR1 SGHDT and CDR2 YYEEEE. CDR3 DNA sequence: TGTGCCAGCAGCCCGGGTTGGGGGCCCAATCAGCCCCAGCATTTT. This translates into CASSPGWGPNQPQHF.

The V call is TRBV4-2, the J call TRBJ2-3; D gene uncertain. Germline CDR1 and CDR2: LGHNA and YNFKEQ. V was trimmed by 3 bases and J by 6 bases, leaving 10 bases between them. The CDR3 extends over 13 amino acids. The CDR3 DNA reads TGTGCCAGCAGCCAGGAGATGTGGGATACGCAGTATTTT. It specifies CASSQEMWDTQYF.

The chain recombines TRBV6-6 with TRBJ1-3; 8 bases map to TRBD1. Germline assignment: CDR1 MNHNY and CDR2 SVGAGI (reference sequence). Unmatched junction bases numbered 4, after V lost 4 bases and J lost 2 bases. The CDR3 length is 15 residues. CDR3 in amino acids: CASSSDRGPGNTIYF. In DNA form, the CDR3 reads TGTGCCAGCAGTTCCGACAGGGGTCCTGGAAACACCATATATTTT.

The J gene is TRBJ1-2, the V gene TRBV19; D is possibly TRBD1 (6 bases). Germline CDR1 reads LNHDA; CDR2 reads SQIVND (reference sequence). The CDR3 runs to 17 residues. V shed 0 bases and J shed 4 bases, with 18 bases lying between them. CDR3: CASSIDPPSTGSYGYTF. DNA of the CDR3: TGTGCCAGTAGTATAGACCCCCCTTCAACAGGGAGCTATGGCTACACCTTC.

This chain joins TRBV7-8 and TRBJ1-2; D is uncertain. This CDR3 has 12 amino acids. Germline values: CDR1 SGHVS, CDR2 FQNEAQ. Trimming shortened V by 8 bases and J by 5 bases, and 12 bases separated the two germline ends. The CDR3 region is CASGVSEYGYTF. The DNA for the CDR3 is TGTGCCAGCGGAGTCAGCGAGTATGGCTACACCTTC.

The CDR3 is CASWDRVHQPQHF. The CDR3 DNA reads as TGTGCCAGTTGGGACAGGGTCCATCAGCCCCAGCATTTT. The chain recombines TRBV6-1 with TRBJ1-5, with 9 nucleotides matching TRBD1. Germline assignment: CDR1 MNHNS and CDR2 SASEGT. The CDR3 runs to 13 residues. V lost 9 bases and J lost 5; bases outside the gene matches: 5.

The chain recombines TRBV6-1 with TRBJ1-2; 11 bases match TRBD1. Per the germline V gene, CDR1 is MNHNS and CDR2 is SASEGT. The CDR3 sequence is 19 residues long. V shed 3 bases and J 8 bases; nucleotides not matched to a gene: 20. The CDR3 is CASSDDTGTGGRRYGGYTF. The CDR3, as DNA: TGTGCCAGCAGTGATGATACCGGGACAGGGGGTAGACGCTATGGGGGCTACACCTTC.